This T cell receptor beta chain was observed in a study of long-term antiretroviral therapy in people with HIV. immunoSEQ v3.0 was run at survey level. TCRdb keeps only in-frame clones here, not all; method: immunoSEQ multiplex PCR. The sample yields around 30,000 clones, 95% seen once. This clone was seen once. Trimming removed 2 bases from V and 2 bases from J; junction bases left unmatched: 6. This CDR3 has 18 amino acids. From germline, CDR1 is SGHRS and CDR2 YFSETQ. The rearrangement joins TRBV5-1 to TRBJ2-5; 16 bases align to TRBD2. The input for sequencing was unsorted PBMCs, taken 5.3 years after starting antiretroviral therapy. This TCR was recovered from a man aged 30-40 years with HIV. CDR3 bases: TGCGCCAGCAGCTTCGCGGGACTAGCGGGGGGGACACAAGAGACCCAGTACTTC. It codes for CASSFAGLAGGTQETQYF.